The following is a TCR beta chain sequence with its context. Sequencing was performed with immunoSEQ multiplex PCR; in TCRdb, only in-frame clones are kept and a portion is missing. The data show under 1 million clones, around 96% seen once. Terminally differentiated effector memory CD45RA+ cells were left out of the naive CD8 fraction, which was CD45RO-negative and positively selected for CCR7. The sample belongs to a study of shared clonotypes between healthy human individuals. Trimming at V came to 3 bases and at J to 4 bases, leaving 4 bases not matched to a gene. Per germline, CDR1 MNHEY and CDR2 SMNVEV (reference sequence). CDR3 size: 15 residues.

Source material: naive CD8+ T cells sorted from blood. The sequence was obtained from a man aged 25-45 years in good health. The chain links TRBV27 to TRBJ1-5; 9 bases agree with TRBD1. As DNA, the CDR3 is TGTGCCAGCAGTTTCCTTGGGACAGGGAATCAGCCCCAGCATTTT. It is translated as CASSFLGTGNQPQHF.